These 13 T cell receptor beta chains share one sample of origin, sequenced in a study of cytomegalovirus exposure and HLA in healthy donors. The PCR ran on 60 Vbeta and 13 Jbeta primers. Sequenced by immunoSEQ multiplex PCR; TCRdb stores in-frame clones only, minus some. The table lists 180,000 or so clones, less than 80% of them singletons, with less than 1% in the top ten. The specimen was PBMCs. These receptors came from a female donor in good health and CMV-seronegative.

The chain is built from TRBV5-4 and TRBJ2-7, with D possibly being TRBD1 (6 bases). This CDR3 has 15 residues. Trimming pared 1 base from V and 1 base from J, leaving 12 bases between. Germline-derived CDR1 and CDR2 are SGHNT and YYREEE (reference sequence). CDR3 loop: CASSLSTGRSYEQYF. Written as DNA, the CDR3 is TGTGCCAGCAGCTTGTCGACAGGCAGATCCTACGAGCAGTACTTC.

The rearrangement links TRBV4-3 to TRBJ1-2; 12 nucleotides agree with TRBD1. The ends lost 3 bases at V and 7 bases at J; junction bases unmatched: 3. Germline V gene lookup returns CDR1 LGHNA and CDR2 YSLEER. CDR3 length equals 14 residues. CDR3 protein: CASSQGQGAFGYTF. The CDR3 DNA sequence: TGCGCCAGCAGCCAGGGACAGGGGGCGTTTGGCTACACCTTC.

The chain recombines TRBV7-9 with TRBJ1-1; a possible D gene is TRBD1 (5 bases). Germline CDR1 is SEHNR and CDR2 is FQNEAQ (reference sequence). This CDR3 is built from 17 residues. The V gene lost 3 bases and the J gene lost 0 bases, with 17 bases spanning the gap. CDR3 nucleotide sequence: TGTGCCAGCAGCTTCCCGAAACAGGAGAGAATGAACACTGAAGCTTTCTTT. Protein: CASSFPKQERMNTEAFF.

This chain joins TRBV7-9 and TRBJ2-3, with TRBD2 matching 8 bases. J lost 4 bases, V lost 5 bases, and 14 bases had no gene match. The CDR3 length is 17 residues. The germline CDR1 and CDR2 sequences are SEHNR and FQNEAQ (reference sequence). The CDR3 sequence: CASSAVRGGRFPDTQYF. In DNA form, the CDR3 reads TGTGCCAGCAGCGCCGTACGGGGGGGCCGGTTCCCAGATACGCAGTATTTT.

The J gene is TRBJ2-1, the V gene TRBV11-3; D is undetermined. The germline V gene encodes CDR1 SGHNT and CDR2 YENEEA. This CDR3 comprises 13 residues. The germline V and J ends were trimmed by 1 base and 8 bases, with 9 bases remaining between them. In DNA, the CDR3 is TGTGCCAGCAGCTTAGTTATTCTCGATGAGCAGTTCTTC. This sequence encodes CASSLVILDEQFF.

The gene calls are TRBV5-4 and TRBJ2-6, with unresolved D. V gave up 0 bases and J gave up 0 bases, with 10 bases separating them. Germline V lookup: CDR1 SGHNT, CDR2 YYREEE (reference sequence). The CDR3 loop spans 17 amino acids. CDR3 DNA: TGTGCCAGCAGCTTGGATGGTCGTAGCTCTGGGGCCAACGTCCTGACTTTC. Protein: CASSLDGRSSGANVLTF.

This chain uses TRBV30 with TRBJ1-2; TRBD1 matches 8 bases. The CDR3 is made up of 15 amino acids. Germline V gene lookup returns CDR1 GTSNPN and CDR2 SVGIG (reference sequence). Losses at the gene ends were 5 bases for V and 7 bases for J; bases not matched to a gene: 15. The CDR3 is CAWLLNRGSKGGYTF. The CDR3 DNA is TGTGCCTGGCTTCTTAACAGGGGGTCCAAGGGTGGCTACACCTTC.

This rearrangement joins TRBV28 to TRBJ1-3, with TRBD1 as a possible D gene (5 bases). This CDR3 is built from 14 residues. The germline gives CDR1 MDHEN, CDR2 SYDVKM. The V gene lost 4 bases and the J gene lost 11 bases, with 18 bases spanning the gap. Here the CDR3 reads CASSSPGTEKAIYF. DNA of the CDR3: TGTGCCAGCAGTTCACCCGGGACTGAAAAGGCCATATATTTT.

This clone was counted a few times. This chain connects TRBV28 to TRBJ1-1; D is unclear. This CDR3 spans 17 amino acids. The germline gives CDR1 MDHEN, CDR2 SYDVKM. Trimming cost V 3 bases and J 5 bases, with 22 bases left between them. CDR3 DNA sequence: TGTGCCAGCAGTTTCAGTTTCTTGGTCGGGGTGCGGACTGAAGCTTTCTTT. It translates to CASSFSFLVGVRTEAFF.

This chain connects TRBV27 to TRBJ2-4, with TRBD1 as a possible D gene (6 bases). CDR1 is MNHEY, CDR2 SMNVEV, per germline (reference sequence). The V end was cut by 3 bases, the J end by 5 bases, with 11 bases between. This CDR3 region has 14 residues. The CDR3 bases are TGTGCCAGCAGTTTCGGTGGGGGCCAAAACATTCAGTACTTC. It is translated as CASSFGGGQNIQYF.

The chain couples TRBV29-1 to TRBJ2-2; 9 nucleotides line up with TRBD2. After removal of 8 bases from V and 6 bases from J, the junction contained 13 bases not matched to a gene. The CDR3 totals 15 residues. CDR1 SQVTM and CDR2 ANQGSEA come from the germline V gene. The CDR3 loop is CSPSGAGGSSGELFF. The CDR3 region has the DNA TGCAGCCCGTCGGGGGCGGGGGGGTCCTCCGGGGAGCTGTTTTTT.

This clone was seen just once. Written as DNA, the CDR3 is TGTGCCAGCACCAACGGACTAGTCGGCACAGATACGCAGTATTTT. Its translation: CASTNGLVGTDTQYF. The rearrangement uses TRBV6-6 and TRBJ2-3, with 7 bases matching TRBD2. The CDR3 loop spans 15 amino acids. Germline-derived CDR1 and CDR2 are MNHNY and SVGAGI (reference sequence). The V and J ends lost 7 bases and 1 base, in that order; junction bases with no gene match: 8.

CDR3 protein: CASSLAGLAGAEQFF. The CDR3, as DNA: TGTGCCAGCAGTTTAGCCGGACTAGCGGGGGCTGAGCAGTTCTTC. The rearrangement uses TRBV27 and TRBJ2-1; 13 nucleotides align to TRBD2. The germline V gene encodes CDR1 MNHEY and CDR2 SMNVEV (reference sequence). The CDR3 runs 15 residues. V lost 2 bases and J lost 9; bases outside the gene matches: 4.